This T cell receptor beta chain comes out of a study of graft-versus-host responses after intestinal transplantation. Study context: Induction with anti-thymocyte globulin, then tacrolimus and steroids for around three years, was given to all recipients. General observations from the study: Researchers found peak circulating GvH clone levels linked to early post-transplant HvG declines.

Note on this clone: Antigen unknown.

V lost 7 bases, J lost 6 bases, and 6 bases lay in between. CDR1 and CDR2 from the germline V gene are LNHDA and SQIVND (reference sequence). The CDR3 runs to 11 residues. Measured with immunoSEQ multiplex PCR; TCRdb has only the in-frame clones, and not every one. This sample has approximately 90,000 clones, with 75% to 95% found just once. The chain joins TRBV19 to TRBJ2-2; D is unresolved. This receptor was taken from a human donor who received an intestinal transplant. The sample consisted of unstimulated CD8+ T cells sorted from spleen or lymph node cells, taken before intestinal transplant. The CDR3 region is CASTEAGELFF. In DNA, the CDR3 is TGTGCCAGTACCGAAGCCGGGGAGCTGTTTTTT. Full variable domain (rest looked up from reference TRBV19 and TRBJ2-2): DGGITQSPKYLFRKEGQNVTLSCEQNLNHDAMYWYRQDPGQGLRLIYYSQIVNDFQKGDIAEGYSVSREKKESFPLTVTSAQKNPTAFYLCASTEAGELFFGEGSRLTVL.